Listed here are 11 T cell receptor beta chains from one sample, sequenced in a study of shared clonotypes between healthy human individuals. Clones were sequenced by immunoSEQ multiplex PCR, and TCRdb holds only the in-frame ones, with some missing. The data show about 330,000 clones, with around 86% seen just once and around 15% held by the top ten. Sample: memory CD8+ T cells sorted from blood. As for subset: CD45RO+ cells pooled with CCR7-negative TemRA cells. The receptors come from a man aged 18 to 29 in good health.

The chain uses TRBV4-1 and TRBJ1-1; the match to TRBD1 covers 7 bases. J gave up 3 bases and V 2 bases, and 3 bases lay outside the gene matches. This CDR3 comprises 14 residues. Per germline, CDR1 MGHRA and CDR2 YSYEKL. The CDR3 protein is CASSQRTGYTEAFF. CDR3 nucleotide sequence: TGCGCCAGCAGCCAAAGGACAGGCTACACTGAAGCTTTCTTT.

The chain has TRBV27 and TRBJ2-7, with D possibly TRBD1 on 6 matching bases. The V gene's germline CDR1 is MNHEY and CDR2 SMNVEV (reference sequence). The CDR3 loop spans 12 amino acids. Trimming left V 10 bases short and J 0 bases short, with 10 bases between. CDR3 region: CATLDSSYEQYF. In DNA, the CDR3 is TGTGCCACCCTGGACAGCTCCTACGAGCAGTACTTC.

The genes are TRBV29-1 and TRBJ2-1; 8 bases align to TRBD2. V lost 0 bases to trimming and J lost 6 bases; unmatched junction nucleotides: 1. This CDR3 contains 13 residues. Per the germline V gene, CDR1 is SQVTM and CDR2 is ANQGSEA. This chain's CDR3 is CSVEETSGNEQFF. For the CDR3, the DNA is TGCAGCGTTGAAGAAACTAGCGGCAATGAGCAGTTCTTC.

V is TRBV4-1 and J is TRBJ1-2; 8 nucleotides agree with TRBD1. The CDR3 has 13 amino acids. The junction had 3 bases not matched to a gene; V was cut back by 5 bases and J by 4 bases. Germline CDR1 and CDR2: MGHRA and YSYEKL. The CDR3 loop is CASSGQGLYGYTF. CDR3 DNA: TGCGCCAGCAGCGGACAGGGCCTCTATGGCTACACCTTC.

This clone has just one count. The chain couples TRBV4-1 to TRBJ2-1; D is perhaps TRBD2 (5 bases). This CDR3 is 14 amino acids long. The V gene's germline CDR1 is MGHRA and CDR2 YSYEKL. Trimming took off 3 bases at V and 2 bases at J, with 8 bases between the two ends. CDR3 coding DNA: TGCGCCAGCAGCCATCCGGGGACCTACAATGAGCAGTTCTTC. The encoded protein is CASSHPGTYNEQFF.

V gene TRBV6-5 combines with J gene TRBJ1-2, with a possible D match to TRBD1 (5 bases). CDR3 length: 15 amino acids. Germline CDR1 MNHEY, CDR2 SVGAGI. V lost 0 bases, J lost 6 bases, and 14 bases lay in between. The CDR3, as DNA: TGTGCCAGCAGTTACTCCCCTGGGGGTTTCGATGGCTACACCTTC. Protein product: CASSYSPGGFDGYTF.

This chain links TRBV7-6 with TRBJ2-7, with TRBD2 matching over 11 bases. CDR3 length: 14 residues. With V trimmed by 1 base and J by 4 bases, 0 bases remained unmatched. Germline V gene sequence: CDR1 SGHVS, CDR2 FNYEAQ. The CDR3 sequence: CASSLVAGGYEQYF. CDR3 DNA sequence: TGTGCCAGCAGCTTAGTAGCGGGAGGGTACGAGCAGTACTTC. Together with reference TRBV7-6 and TRBJ2-7, the CDR3 gives the full variable domain: GAGVSQSPRYKVTKRGQDVALRCDPISGHVSLYWYRQALGQGPEFLTYFNYEAQQDKSGLPNDRFSAERPEGSISTLTIQRTEQRDSAMYRCASSLVAGGYEQYFGPGTRLTVT.

This clone appeared a few times. The chain is built from TRBV18 and TRBJ2-5, with TRBD1 matching over 7 bases. The trim removed 3 bases at V and 1 base at J, leaving 8 bases unmatched. CDR1 is KGHSH and CDR2 is LQKENI in the germline V gene. The CDR3 loop spans 16 amino acids. CDR3 coding DNA: TGTGCCAGCTCACCGGGGGACAGAGCTCCCCAAGAGACCCAGTACTTC. Its translation: CASSPGDRAPQETQYF.

Remarks on this clone: Other nucleotide sequences from this sample produce the same CDR3. This rearrangement joins TRBV30 to TRBJ1-4; D gene uncertain. The CDR3 is made up of 11 amino acids. The ends were cut back, 0 bases at V and 8 bases at J, with 4 bases in the middle. CDR1 and CDR2 from the germline V gene are GTSNPN and SVGIG (reference sequence). The CDR3 protein is CAWSVGEKLFF. In DNA form, the CDR3 reads TGTGCCTGGAGTGTTGGCGAAAAACTGTTTTTT.

The rearrangement uses TRBV10-2 and TRBJ1-2; D is uncertain. Germline values: CDR1 WSHSY, CDR2 SAAADI. V lost 7 bases and J lost 4, with 7 bases in between. This CDR3 spans 11 amino acids. CDR3 DNA sequence: TGCGCCAGCACCGATTCCTATGGCTACACCTTC. It translates to CASTDSYGYTF.

The chain joins TRBV29-1 to TRBJ2-3, with D perhaps matching TRBD1 (5 bases). CDR3 length: 15 amino acids. Per the germline V gene, CDR1 is SQVTM and CDR2 is ANQGSEA. Between the trimmed V and J ends, which lost 3 bases and 0 bases, there was a span of 13 bases. The CDR3 sequence: CSVDQGITSTDTQYF. DNA for the CDR3: TGCAGCGTTGATCAGGGAATTACTAGCACAGATACGCAGTATTTT.